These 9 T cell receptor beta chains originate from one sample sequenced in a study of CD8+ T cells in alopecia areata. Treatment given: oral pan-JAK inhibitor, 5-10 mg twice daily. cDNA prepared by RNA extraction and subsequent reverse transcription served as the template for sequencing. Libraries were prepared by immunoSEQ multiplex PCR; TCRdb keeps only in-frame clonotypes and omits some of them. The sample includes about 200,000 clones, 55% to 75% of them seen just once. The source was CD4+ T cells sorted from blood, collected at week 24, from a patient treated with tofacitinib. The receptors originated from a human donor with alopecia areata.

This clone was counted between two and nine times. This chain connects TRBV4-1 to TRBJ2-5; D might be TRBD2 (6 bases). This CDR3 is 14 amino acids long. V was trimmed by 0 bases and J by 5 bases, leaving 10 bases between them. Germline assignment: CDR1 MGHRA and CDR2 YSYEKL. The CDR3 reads CASSQDTGVETQYF. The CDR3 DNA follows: TGCGCCAGCAGCCAAGATACGGGGGTGGAGACCCAGTACTTC.

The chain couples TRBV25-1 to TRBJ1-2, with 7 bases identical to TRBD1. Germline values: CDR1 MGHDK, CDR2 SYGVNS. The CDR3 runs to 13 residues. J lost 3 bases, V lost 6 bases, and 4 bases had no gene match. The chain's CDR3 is CASSPGTDYGYTF. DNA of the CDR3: TGTGCCAGCAGCCCCGGGACAGACTATGGCTACACCTTC.

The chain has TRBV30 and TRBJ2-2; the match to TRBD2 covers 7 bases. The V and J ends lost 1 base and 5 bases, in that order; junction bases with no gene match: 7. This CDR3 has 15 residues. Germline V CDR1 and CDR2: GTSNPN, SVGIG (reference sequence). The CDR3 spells CAWSDPGRWTGELFF. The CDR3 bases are TGTGCCTGGAGTGACCCCGGGAGGTGGACCGGGGAGCTGTTTTTT.

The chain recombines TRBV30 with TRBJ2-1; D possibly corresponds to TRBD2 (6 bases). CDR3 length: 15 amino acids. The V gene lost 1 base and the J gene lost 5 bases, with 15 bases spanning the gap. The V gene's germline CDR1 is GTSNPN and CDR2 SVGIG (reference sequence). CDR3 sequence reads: CAWSEDSGHHNEQFF. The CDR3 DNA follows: TGTGCCTGGAGTGAAGATAGCGGACACCACAATGAGCAGTTCTTC. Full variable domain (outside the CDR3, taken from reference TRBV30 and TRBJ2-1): SQTIHQWPATLVQPVGSPLSLECTVEGTSNPNLYWYRQAAGRGLQLLFYSVGIGQISSEVPQNLSASRPQDRQFILSSKKLLLSDSGFYLCAWSEDSGHHNEQFFGPGTRLTVL.

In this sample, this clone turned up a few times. CDR3 sequence reads: CASRRDPNTEAFF. For the CDR3, the DNA is TGTGCCAGCAGGCGGGATCCAAACACTGAAGCTTTCTTT. This chain links TRBV7-9 with TRBJ1-1; D is unclear. This CDR3 is built from 13 residues. Looked up from germline, CDR1 is SEHNR and CDR2 is FQNEAQ (reference sequence). V was trimmed by 6 bases and J by 2 bases, leaving 10 bases between them.

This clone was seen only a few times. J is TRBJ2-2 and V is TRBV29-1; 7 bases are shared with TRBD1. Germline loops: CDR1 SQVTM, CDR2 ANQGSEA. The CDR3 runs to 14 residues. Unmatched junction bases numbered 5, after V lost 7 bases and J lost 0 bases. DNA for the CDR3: TGCAGCGCCCCCGGACAGGCGAACACCGGGGAGCTGTTTTTT. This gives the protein CSAPGQANTGELFF.

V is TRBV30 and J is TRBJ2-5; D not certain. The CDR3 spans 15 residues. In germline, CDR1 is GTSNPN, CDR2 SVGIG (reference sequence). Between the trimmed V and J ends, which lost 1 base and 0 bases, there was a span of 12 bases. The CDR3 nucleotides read TGTGCCTGGAGTGGCCAGTGGAGCCACCAAGAGACCCAGTACTTC. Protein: CAWSGQWSHQETQYF.

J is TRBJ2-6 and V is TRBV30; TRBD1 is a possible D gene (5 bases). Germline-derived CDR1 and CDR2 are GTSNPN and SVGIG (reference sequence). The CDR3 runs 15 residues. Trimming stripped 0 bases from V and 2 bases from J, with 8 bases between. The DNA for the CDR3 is TGTGCCTGGAGTGTAGGGGCGGCTGGGGCCAACGTCCTGACTTTC. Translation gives CAWSVGAAGANVLTF.

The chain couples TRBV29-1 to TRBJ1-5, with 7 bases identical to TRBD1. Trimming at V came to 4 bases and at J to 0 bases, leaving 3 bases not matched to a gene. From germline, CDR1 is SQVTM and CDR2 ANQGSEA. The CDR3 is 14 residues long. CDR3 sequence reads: CSVVTGDSNQPQHF. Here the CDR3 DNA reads TGCAGCGTTGTAACAGGGGATAGCAATCAGCCCCAGCATTTT.